This TCR beta chain was identified during a study of T cell changes during pregnancy in multiple sclerosis. Produced via immunoSEQ multiplex PCR; TCRdb's table is partial and in-frame only. The repertoire holds 60,000 or so clones, with about 92% as singletons. Trimming removed 0 bases at V and 4 bases at J, with 10 bases between. Per germline, CDR1 MNHEY and CDR2 SVGAGI. This CDR3 contains 14 residues. The source material was peripheral blood, sampled in the first trimester of pregnancy. The source is a female donor with multiple sclerosis, enrolled in a pregnancy study. The chain carries TRBV6-5 and TRBJ2-7; the D is unclear. The CDR3 here is CASSYSTAAYEQYF. The CDR3 DNA reads TGTGCCAGCAGTTACTCGACGGCGGCATACGAGCAGTACTTC.